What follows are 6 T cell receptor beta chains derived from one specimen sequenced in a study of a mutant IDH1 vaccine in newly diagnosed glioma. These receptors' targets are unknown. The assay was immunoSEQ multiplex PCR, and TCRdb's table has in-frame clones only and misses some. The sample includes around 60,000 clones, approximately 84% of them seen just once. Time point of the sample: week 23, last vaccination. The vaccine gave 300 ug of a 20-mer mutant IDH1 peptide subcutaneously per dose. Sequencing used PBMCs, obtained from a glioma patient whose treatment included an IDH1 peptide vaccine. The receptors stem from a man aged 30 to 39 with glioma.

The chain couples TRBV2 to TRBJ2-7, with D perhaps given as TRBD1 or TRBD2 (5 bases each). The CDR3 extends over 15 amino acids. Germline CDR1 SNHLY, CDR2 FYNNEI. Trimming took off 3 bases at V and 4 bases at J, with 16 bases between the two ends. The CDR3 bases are TGTGCCAGCAGTGAGACCGGGGACCCCCAGTACGAGCAGTACTTC. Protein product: CASSETGDPQYEQYF.

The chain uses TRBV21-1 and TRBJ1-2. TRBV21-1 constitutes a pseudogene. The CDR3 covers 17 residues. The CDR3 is CASSYLYQLITNYGYTF. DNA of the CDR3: TGTGCCAGCAGTTATTTATACCAGCTCATCACGAACTATGGCTACACCTTC.

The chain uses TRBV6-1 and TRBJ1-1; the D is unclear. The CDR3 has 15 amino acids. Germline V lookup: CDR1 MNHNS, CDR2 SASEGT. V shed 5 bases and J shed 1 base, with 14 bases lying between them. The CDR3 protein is CASSPLGGGNTEAFF. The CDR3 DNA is TGTGCCAGCAGTCCCCTCGGTGGAGGGAACACTGAAGCTTTCTTT.

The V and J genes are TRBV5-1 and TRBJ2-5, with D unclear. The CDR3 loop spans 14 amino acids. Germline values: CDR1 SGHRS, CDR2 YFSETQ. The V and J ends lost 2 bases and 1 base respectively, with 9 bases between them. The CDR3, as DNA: TGCGCCAGCAGCTTATCCGGTTCCCAAGAGACCCAGTACTTC. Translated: CASSLSGSQETQYF.

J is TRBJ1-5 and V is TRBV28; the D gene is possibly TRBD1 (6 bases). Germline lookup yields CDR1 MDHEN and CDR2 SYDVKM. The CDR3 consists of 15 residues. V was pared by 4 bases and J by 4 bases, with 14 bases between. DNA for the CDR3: TGTGCCAGCAGTTCCGGGGACACGCGAAATCAGCCCCAGCATTTT. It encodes CASSSGDTRNQPQHF.

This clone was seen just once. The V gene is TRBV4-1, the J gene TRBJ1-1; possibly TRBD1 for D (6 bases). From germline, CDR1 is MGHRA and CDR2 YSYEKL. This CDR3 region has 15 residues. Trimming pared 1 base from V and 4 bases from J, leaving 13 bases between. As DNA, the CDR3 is TGCGCCAGCAGCCAAGTGGGGGGGCTGGGCACTGAAGCTTTCTTT. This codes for CASSQVGGLGTEAFF.